These 30 T cell receptor beta chains share one sample of origin, sequenced in a study of CD8 T cells in ankylosing spondylitis (TCRdb year 2017). The library was built by means of 5' RACE. Instrument used: Illumina HiSeq 2500. TCRdb applied fastp at Q25 and MiXCR to the public reads, then kept only in-frame beta chains. Records with the same CDR3 protein are collapsed into one entry carrying the most frequent genes and DNA. The sample yields around 250,000 distinct CDR3 sequences; more than 15% were counted once. 25% to 40% of the sample belongs to the ten largest clones. The sample was blood, either unsorted or a sorted T cell fraction (not recorded which). All receptors derive from a male donor with ankylosing spondylitis or in good health (not recorded which).

The chain joins TRBV7-9 to TRBJ2-7; either TRBD1 or TRBD2 may supply D (5 bases each). The V end lost 10 bases, the J end lost 2 bases, and 18 bases lay between the germline ends. Germline-derived CDR1 and CDR2 are SEHNR and FQNEAQ (reference sequence). The CDR3 runs to 14 residues. The CDR3 DNA is TGTGCCATCCTGGGGGACGGCGCGACCTACGAGCAGTACTTC. Encoded protein: CAILGDGATYEQYF.

In its sample, this clonotype was seen a few times. Written as DNA, the CDR3 is TGTGCCAGCAGCCAAGAATTGGCAGAAGAGACCCAGTACTTC. It is translated as CASSQELAEETQYF. V and J are TRBV4-2 and TRBJ2-5; D is undetermined. The CDR3 loop spans 14 amino acids. Trimming shortened V by 0 bases and J by 3 bases, and 8 bases separated the two germline ends. Germline V gene lookup returns CDR1 LGHNA and CDR2 YNFKEQ.

V and J are TRBV20-1 and TRBJ2-7; the D gene is possibly TRBD2 (6 bases). The CDR3 has 13 amino acids. Trimming removed 3 bases from V and 4 bases from J, with 13 bases in between. The germline V gene has CDR1 DFQATT and CDR2 SNEGSKA (reference sequence). CDR3 sequence reads: CSARRRANYEQYF. The CDR3 region has the DNA TGCAGTGCTAGGAGGAGGGCCAATTACGAGCAGTACTTC.

The chain has TRBV4-1 and TRBJ1-1; perhaps TRBD1 as D (5 bases). V lost 0 bases, J lost 4 bases, and 15 bases lay in between. The CDR3 runs 16 residues. In germline, CDR1 is MGHRA, CDR2 YSYEKL. The CDR3 protein is CASSQEGASGSTEAFF. The CDR3 DNA follows: TGCGCCAGCAGCCAAGAAGGGGCCTCAGGGAGCACTGAAGCTTTCTTT.

This chain connects TRBV5-1 to TRBJ2-1; 10 positions match TRBD2. The CDR3 has 18 amino acids. Germline CDR1 reads SGHRS; CDR2 reads YFSETQ. The J segment lost 0 bases and the V segment lost 6 bases, leaving 12 bases of the junction unmatched. The CDR3 protein is CASTEKGLAVSSYNEQFF. The CDR3 DNA follows: TGCGCCAGCACCGAGAAAGGACTAGCGGTGAGCTCCTACAATGAGCAGTTCTTC.

There are a few counts of this clonotype. The chain couples TRBV5-1 to TRBJ2-3, with D hard to call. Trimming stripped 1 base from V and 6 bases from J, with 15 bases between. Germline V gene sequence: CDR1 SGHRS, CDR2 YFSETQ. The CDR3 spans 15 residues. The CDR3 bases are TGCGCCAGCAGCTTGCTGGCAGGTCTTGGGGATACGCAGTATTTT. It encodes CASSLLAGLGDTQYF. The full variable domain, rest sourced from reference TRBV5-1 and TRBJ2-3, is KAGVTQTPRYLIKTRGQQVTLSCSPISGHRSVSWYQQTPGQGLQFLFEYFSETQRNKGNFPGRFSGRQFSNSRSEMNVSTLELGDSALYLCASSLLAGLGDTQYFGPGTRLTVL.

V usage is TRBV11-2 and J usage is TRBJ2-3, with 8 bases lining up with TRBD2. Germline values: CDR1 SGHAT, CDR2 FQNNGV. This CDR3 comprises 15 residues. V gave up 10 bases and J gave up 4 bases; unmatched junction bases: 13. CDR3 DNA: TGTGCCACTGCGGCGCTTAGCGGGACCCCAGATACGCAGTATTTT. Its protein product is CATAALSGTPDTQYF.

This clonotype was seen a few times. CDR3: CASSLGTSSMTDTQYF. CDR3 bases: TGTGCCAGCAGCCTCGGGACTAGCTCTATGACAGATACGCAGTATTTT. The chain has TRBV4-2 and TRBJ2-3; the match to TRBD2 covers 9 bases. This CDR3 spans 16 amino acids. Germline V CDR1 and CDR2: LGHNA, YNFKEQ. V trimming: 4 bases; J trimming: 3 bases; junction bases outside the gene matches: 8.

This clonotype was detected only a few times. The V call is TRBV9, the J call TRBJ2-2, with 9 bases fitting TRBD2. The CDR3 runs 16 residues. With 5 bases clipped from V and 5 bases from J, the junction kept 10 bases outside the gene matches. Germline values: CDR1 SGDLS, CDR2 YYNGEE. CDR3 in DNA: TGTGCCAGCAGTCTCCTAGGCGGGAGGGGGACCGGGGAGCTGTTTTTT. Translating gives CASSLLGGRGTGELFF.

The DNA of the CDR3 is TGTGCCGCAAAACGGGGGCGGGAAAGCACTGAAGCTTTCTTT. Residues: CAAKRGRESTEAFF. V is TRBV15 and J is TRBJ1-1; D might be TRBD1 (6 bases). CDR3 size: 14 residues. Trimming cost V 11 bases and J 4 bases, with 20 bases left between them. Germline lookup yields CDR1 LNHNV and CDR2 YYDKDF (reference sequence). Based on the CDR3 plus reference TRBV15 and TRBJ1-1, the full variable domain is DAMVIQNPRYQVTQFGKPVTLSCSQTLNHNVMYWYQQKSSQAPKLLFHYYDKDFNNEADTPDNFQSRRPNTSFCFLDIRSPGLGDTAMYLCAAKRGRESTEAFFGQGTRLTVV.

V usage is TRBV7-3 and J usage is TRBJ2-3; 10 bases agree with TRBD2. The CDR3 consists of 13 residues. V lost 8 bases, J lost 5 bases, and 4 bases stayed unmatched. The germline V gene encodes CDR1 SGHTA and CDR2 FQGTGA. As DNA, the CDR3 is TGTGCCAGCGGGACTAGCGTTGAAGATACGCAGTATTTT. Residues: CASGTSVEDTQYF.

The chain links TRBV11-2 to TRBJ2-1; 10 bases are a match to TRBD1. CDR1 and CDR2 (germline): SGHAT, FQNNGV. CDR3 length equals 15 residues. V lost 5 bases and J lost 3; bases outside the gene matches: 4. The CDR3 reads CASSLDRGIYNEQFF. The CDR3 bases are TGTGCCAGCAGCCTGGACAGGGGGATCTACAATGAGCAGTTCTTC.

As DNA, the CDR3 is TGTGCCAGCAGCGATCATTGGAGCGGGAACGTCGATGAGCAGTTCTTC. Protein sequence: CASSDHWSGNVDEQFF. The rearrangement joins TRBV11-2 to TRBJ2-1; 7 bases fit TRBD2. The V segment lost 5 bases and the J segment 8 bases; nucleotides outside the gene matches: 15. This CDR3 contains 16 residues. The V gene's germline CDR1 is SGHAT and CDR2 FQNNGV.

The chain uses TRBV29-1 and TRBJ1-2, with D unresolved. V gave up 4 bases and J gave up 8 bases, with 11 bases separating them. Germline-derived CDR1 and CDR2 are SQVTM and ANQGSEA. CDR3 length: 11 amino acids. The CDR3 reads CSVVGDRGYTF. The CDR3 bases are TGCAGCGTTGTCGGTGACCGGGGCTACACCTTC.

This clonotype was counted only a few times. This rearrangement joins TRBV7-2 to TRBJ2-5; D possibly corresponds to TRBD1 (5 bases). The V gene lost 1 base and the J gene lost 0 bases, with 6 bases spanning the gap. The CDR3 contains 14 residues. The V gene's germline CDR1 is SGHTA and CDR2 FQGNSA. Here the CDR3 reads CASSLVGDQETQYF. As DNA, the CDR3 is TGTGCCAGCAGCTTAGTAGGGGACCAAGAGACCCAGTACTTC.

This chain joins TRBV3-1 and TRBJ2-2; TRBD2 aligns across 12 bases. There are 17 residues in the CDR3. Germline assignment: CDR1 LGHDT and CDR2 YNNKEL (reference sequence). V gave up 4 bases and J gave up 1 base; unmatched junction bases: 4. DNA of the CDR3: TGTGCCAGCAGCCTTAAGACTAGCGGGGGGAACACCGGGGAGCTGTTTTTT. It codes for CASSLKTSGGNTGELFF.

The sample holds many counts of this clonotype. The chain has TRBV7-2 and TRBJ1-1, with no clear D. This CDR3 spans 14 amino acids. The germline gives CDR1 SGHTA, CDR2 FQGNSA. Trimming removed 1 base at V and 0 bases at J, with 6 bases between. The CDR3 DNA reads as TGTGCCAGCAGCTTAGGCCGAATGAACACTGAAGCTTTCTTT. Translated: CASSLGRMNTEAFF.

The chain joins TRBV29-1 to TRBJ1-2; possible D gene TRBD1, 6 bases. Germline V gene sequence: CDR1 SQVTM, CDR2 ANQGSEA. This CDR3 is built from 11 residues. Trimming took off 5 bases at V and 3 bases at J, with 7 bases between the two ends. The CDR3 bases are TGCAGCGTTAGGACAGACTATGGCTACACCTTC. It codes for CSVRTDYGYTF.

This clonotype came up a few times. The V call is TRBV20-1, the J call TRBJ2-1, with 10 bases fitting TRBD2. This CDR3 is 18 amino acids long. V was clipped by 4 bases and J by 0 bases; unmatched bases: 12. The germline CDR1 and CDR2 sequences are DFQATT and SNEGSKA (reference sequence). CDR3 in DNA: TGCAGTGCTAATCCGGCTAGCGGGAGTGGGAGCTCCTACAATGAGCAGTTCTTC. It yields the protein CSANPASGSGSSYNEQFF.

The chain uses TRBV9 and TRBJ1-2, with D uncertain. Trimming removed 0 bases from V and 6 bases from J, with 9 bases in between. Germline CDR1 and CDR2: SGDLS and YYNGEE. The CDR3 spans 13 residues. This CDR3 reads CASSVVEGNGYTF. As DNA, the CDR3 is TGTGCCAGCAGCGTAGTGGAGGGAAATGGCTACACCTTC.

V is TRBV29-1 and J is TRBJ2-2; 12 bases are shared with TRBD1. The germline CDR1 and CDR2 sequences are SQVTM and ANQGSEA. CDR3 length: 15 amino acids. After removal of 4 bases from V and 7 bases from J, the junction contained 7 bases not matched to a gene. The CDR3 is CSVARDRGHVGELFF. The CDR3 DNA is TGCAGCGTTGCCCGGGACAGGGGGCATGTCGGGGAGCTGTTTTTT.

This clonotype was recorded many times. The chain joins TRBV5-1 to TRBJ2-5, with D unclear. The V and J ends lost 0 bases and 2 bases respectively, with 5 bases between them. The CDR3 has 13 residues. Germline loops: CDR1 SGHRS, CDR2 YFSETQ. CDR3 amino acids: CASSLVPQETQYF. For the CDR3, the DNA is TGCGCCAGCAGCTTGGTTCCTCAAGAGACCCAGTACTTC. The variable domain in full, with the rest retrieved from reference TRBV5-1 and TRBJ2-5, is KAGVTQTPRYLIKTRGQQVTLSCSPISGHRSVSWYQQTPGQGLQFLFEYFSETQRNKGNFPGRFSGRQFSNSRSEMNVSTLELGDSALYLCASSLVPQETQYFGPGTRLLVL.

This clonotype was seen a few times. In nucleotides, the CDR3 is TGTGCCAGCAGCTCCCTGACCAACACCGGGGAGCTGTTTTTT. Amino acid sequence: CASSSLTNTGELFF. This sequence joins TRBV5-5 and TRBJ2-2; no clear D. V gave up 3 bases and J gave up 2 bases, with 8 bases separating them. Looked up from germline, CDR1 is SGHKS and CDR2 is YYEKEE (reference sequence). The CDR3 length is 14 residues.

This clonotype was observed a handful of times. The chain uses TRBV10-3 and TRBJ2-7; TRBD2 matches at 9 bases. V lost 7 bases to trimming and J lost 6 bases; unmatched junction nucleotides: 10. The CDR3 has 14 amino acids. Germline assignment: CDR1 ENHRY and CDR2 SYGVKD. The DNA for the CDR3 is TGTGCCATCATCGATTCTGCGGGAGGGGGCGAGCAGTACTTC. This translates into CAIIDSAGGGEQYF.

The V gene is TRBV6-1, the J gene TRBJ2-2; TRBD1 matches 9 bases. Trimming at V came to 5 bases and at J to 7 bases, leaving 8 bases not matched to a gene. This CDR3 is 15 amino acids long. The germline V gene encodes CDR1 MNHNS and CDR2 SASEGT. CDR3: CASSRWTGEVGELFF. The CDR3 bases are TGTGCCAGCAGTAGGTGGACAGGGGAGGTCGGGGAGCTGTTTTTT.

The chain employs TRBV27 and TRBJ2-7; D is possibly TRBD1 or TRBD2 (5 bases each). The V gene lost 6 bases and the J gene lost 5 bases, with 20 bases spanning the gap. The CDR3 consists of 15 residues. In germline, CDR1 is MNHEY, CDR2 SMNVEV (reference sequence). The DNA for the CDR3 is TGTGCCAGCAGGAAGTGGATGGTCGGGACCGACGAGCAGTACTTC. It yields the protein CASRKWMVGTDEQYF.

This clonotype occurred a few times. The V call is TRBV5-1, the J call TRBJ2-7, with D tentatively TRBD2 (6 bases). Germline V CDR1 and CDR2: SGHRS, YFSETQ. The V end was cut by 4 bases, the J end by 6 bases, with 8 bases between. CDR3 length: 11 residues. The CDR3 loop reads CASSVGGEQYF. CDR3 sequence (DNA): TGCGCCAGCAGCGTGGGAGGCGAGCAGTACTTC. The variable domain in full, completed from reference TRBV5-1 and TRBJ2-7, reads KAGVTQTPRYLIKTRGQQVTLSCSPISGHRSVSWYQQTPGQGLQFLFEYFSETQRNKGNFPGRFSGRQFSNSRSEMNVSTLELGDSALYLCASSVGGEQYFGPGTRLTVT.

In this sample, this clonotype turned up a few times. The chain combines TRBV5-6 with TRBJ2-1; 10 positions match TRBD2. Germline V gives CDR1 SGHDT, CDR2 YYEEEE. The trim removed 0 bases at V and 7 bases at J, leaving 4 bases unmatched. The CDR3 totals 15 residues. The CDR3 bases are TGTGCCAGCAGCTTGGTCCTAGCGGGAGCAAATGAGCAGTTCTTC. Amino acid sequence: CASSLVLAGANEQFF. The full variable domain, completed using reference TRBV5-6 and TRBJ2-1, is DAGVTQSPTHLIKTRGQQVTLRCSPKSGHDTVSWYQQALGQGPQFIFQYYEEEERQRGNFPDRFSGHQFPNYSSELNVNALLLGDSALYLCASSLVLAGANEQFFGPGTRLTVL.

The gene calls are TRBV4-2 and TRBJ2-3; 9 nucleotides match TRBD2. Germline CDR1 reads LGHNA; CDR2 reads YNFKEQ. The CDR3 length is 16 residues. Trimming removed 1 base from V and 6 bases from J; junction bases left unmatched: 8. CDR3 sequence reads: CASSQAPAGGGDTQYF. CDR3 DNA sequence: TGTGCCAGCAGCCAAGCCCCGGCGGGGGGGGGGGATACGCAGTATTTT.

This clonotype was seen at least ten times. The chain is built from TRBV20-1 and TRBJ2-1; no clear D gene. V lost 6 bases, J lost 13 bases, and 13 bases lay in between. The germline V gene has CDR1 DFQATT and CDR2 SNEGSKA (reference sequence). This CDR3 has 10 amino acids. The CDR3 loop reads CSASAGRQFF. The CDR3 DNA follows: TGCAGTGCCAGTGCCGGACGACAGTTCTTC.